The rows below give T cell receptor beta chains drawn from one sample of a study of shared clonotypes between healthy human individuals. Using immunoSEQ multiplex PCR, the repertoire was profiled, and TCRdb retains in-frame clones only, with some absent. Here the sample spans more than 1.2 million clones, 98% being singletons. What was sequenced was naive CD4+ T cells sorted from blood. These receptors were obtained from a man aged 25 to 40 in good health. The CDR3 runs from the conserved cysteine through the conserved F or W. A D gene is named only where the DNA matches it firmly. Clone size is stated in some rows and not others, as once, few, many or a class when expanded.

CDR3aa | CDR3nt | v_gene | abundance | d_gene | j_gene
CAAGATYEQYF | TGTGCCGCCGGGGCGACCTACGAGCAGTACTTC | TRBV28 | . | . | TRBJ2-7
CASSLEGTGATEQYF | TGTGCCAGCAGCTTGGAAGGGACAGGGGCAACCGAGCAGTACTTC | TRBV5-4 | . | TRBD1 | TRBJ2-7
CASSDTYEQYF | TGTGCCAGCAGTGACACCTACGAGCAGTACTTC | TRBV25-1 | . | . | TRBJ2-7
CASSPQGYEQYF | TGTGCCAGCAGTCCGCAGGGTTACGAGCAGTACTTC | TRBV6-1 | . | . | TRBJ2-7
CASSGVRDTQYF | TGTGCCAGCAGCGGGGTGCGAGATACGCAGTATTTT | TRBV9 | . | . | TRBJ2-3
CASSSWTGHTEAFF | TGCGCCAGCAGCTCGTGGACAGGTCACACTGAAGCTTTCTTT | TRBV5-1 | . | TRBD1 | TRBJ1-1
CASSLLPGQYQPQHF | TGTGCCAGCAGCCTCCTCCCGGGACAATATCAGCCCCAGCATTTT | TRBV28 | . | . | TRBJ1-5
CATSSTGTTYNPGELFF | TGTGCCACCAGCAGCACCGGGACTACTTACAATCCAGGGGAGCTGTTTTTT | TRBV15 | . | TRBD2 | TRBJ2-2
CASSLVGGMNTEAFF | TGTGCCAGCAGCTTGGTCGGGGGTATGAACACTGAAGCTTTCTTT | TRBV5-4 | once | . | TRBJ1-1
CSLTSGSWQETQYF | TGCAGCCTTACTAGCGGGAGTTGGCAAGAGACCCAGTACTTC | TRBV29-1 | . | TRBD2 | TRBJ2-5
CASSTDRDRDVETQYF | TGCGCCAGCAGCACAGACCGGGACAGGGACGTGGAGACCCAGTACTTC | TRBV5-1 | once | TRBD1 | TRBJ2-5
CASWGPQNTEAFF | TGTGCCAGCTGGGGGCCCCAGAACACTGAAGCTTTCTTT | TRBV25-1 | . | . | TRBJ1-1
CASGIGQNYGYTF | TGTGCCAGCGGCATAGGACAGAACTATGGCTACACCTTC | TRBV6-1 | . | . | TRBJ1-2
CASSLVGAKGEQFF | TGTGCCAGCAGCTTAGTCGGGGCTAAGGGTGAGCAGTTCTTC | TRBV11-2 | . | . | TRBJ2-1
CSVYRTGGQETQYF | TGCAGCGTTTATCGGACAGGGGGGCAAGAGACCCAGTACTTC | TRBV29-1 | . | TRBD1 | TRBJ2-5
CASSGTAVHGYTF | TGTGCCAGCAGCGGGACAGCAGTTCATGGCTACACCTTC | TRBV9 | . | . | TRBJ1-2
CASSPRAGGEKLFF | TGTGCCAGCTCACCACGGGCAGGAGGAGAAAAACTGTTTTTT | TRBV18 | . | . | TRBJ1-4
CASSLTWVQEETQYF | TGTGCCAGCAGCTTAACGTGGGTACAGGAAGAGACCCAGTACTTC | TRBV11-2 | . | . | TRBJ2-5
CASSQTGRQETQYF | TGTGCCAGCAGCCAAACAGGGAGACAAGAGACCCAGTACTTC | TRBV11-3 | . | . | TRBJ2-5
CASSVGDATYEQYF | TGTGCCAGCAGCGTAGGGGACGCTACCTACGAGCAGTACTTC | TRBV9 | . | . | TRBJ2-7
CSVRNAGREGTF | TGCAGCGTCCGAAATGCGGGCAGGGAGGGCACCTTC | TRBV29-1 | . | . | TRBJ1-2
CASRSRGLNTEAFF | TGCGCCAGCAGAAGCAGGGGATTGAACACTGAAGCTTTCTTT | TRBV5-1 | . | . | TRBJ1-1
CASSGLAGPYNEQFF | TGTGCCAGCAGCGGACTAGCGGGACCCTACAATGAGCAGTTCTTC | TRBV11-2 | once | TRBD2 | TRBJ2-1
CASSLLSHYGYTF | TGTGCCAGCAGTTTATTATCCCACTATGGCTACACCTTC | TRBV28 | once | . | TRBJ1-2
CASSLVADTQYF | TGTGCCAGCAGCTTGGTGGCGGATACGCAGTATTTT | TRBV5-4 | . | . | TRBJ2-3
CASSQVPSPNEQFF | TGCGCCAGCAGCCAAGTCCCTAGCCCCAATGAGCAGTTCTTC | TRBV4-1 | . | . | TRBJ2-1
CASSFSWDGENTEAFF | TGTGCCAGCAGTTTCTCGTGGGACGGGGAGAACACTGAAGCTTTCTTT | TRBV28 | . | . | TRBJ1-1
CASAHTDTQYF | TGTGCCAGCGCCCACACAGATACGCAGTATTTT | TRBV25-1 | . | . | TRBJ2-3
CASSVTQERSYEQYF | TGTGCCAGCAGCGTCACCCAGGAGCGCTCCTACGAGCAGTACTTC | TRBV6-5 | . | . | TRBJ2-7
CASSQRTVFTEAFF | TGCGCCAGCAGCCAACGGACAGTCTTCACTGAAGCTTTCTTT | TRBV4-1 | . | . | TRBJ1-1
CASSRGQGVAEAFF | TGCGCCAGCAGCCGAGGACAGGGGGTCGCTGAAGCTTTCTTT | TRBV4-3 | . | TRBD1 | TRBJ1-1
CASSPSADIRDGYTF | TGTGCCAGCTCACCAAGCGCCGACATTCGGGATGGCTACACCTTC | TRBV18 | . | . | TRBJ1-2
CASSLDRVITEAFF | TGTGCCAGCAGTTTAGACAGGGTGATCACTGAAGCTTTCTTT | TRBV28 | . | TRBD1 | TRBJ1-1
CASSPDFYTDTQYF | TGCGCCAGCAGCCCGGACTTTTACACAGATACGCAGTATTTT | TRBV5-1 | . | . | TRBJ2-3
CASSTSGNTGELFF | TGTGCCAGTAGTACCTCTGGGAACACCGGGGAGCTGTTTTTT | TRBV19 | . | . | TRBJ2-2
CASSYISTDTQYF | TGTGCCAGCAGCTATATAAGCACAGATACGCAGTATTTT | TRBV7-2 | . | . | TRBJ2-3
CAISELTLAGGYEQYF | TGTGCCATCAGTGAGTTAACACTAGCGGGAGGGTACGAGCAGTACTTC | TRBV10-3 | . | TRBD2 | TRBJ2-7
CASSFSPTYEQYF | TGTGCCAGCAGCTTTTCTCCAACCTACGAGCAGTACTTC | TRBV5-4 | . | . | TRBJ2-7
CASSFTSGAWNEQFF | TGTGCCAGCAGCTTCACTAGCGGGGCCTGGAATGAGCAGTTCTTC | TRBV7-2 | . | TRBD2 | TRBJ2-1
CASSLIVVAAAIGNQPQHF | TGTGCCAGCAGCTTGATAGTAGTGGCGGCAGCTATAGGCAATCAGCCCCAGCATTTT | TRBV5-5 | . | . | TRBJ1-5
CASSELGVSYEQYF | TGTGCCAGCAGTGAATTGGGAGTATCCTACGAGCAGTACTTC | TRBV6-1 | . | . | TRBJ2-7
CASRIGGNSYEQYF | TGCGCCAGCAGGATCGGTGGGAACTCCTACGAGCAGTACTTC | TRBV10-2 | . | . | TRBJ2-7
CASRKYVTDTQYF | TGTGCCAGTAGGAAATACGTCACAGATACGCAGTATTTT | TRBV19 | . | . | TRBJ2-3
CASKSWVGETQYF | TGTGCCAGCAAATCGTGGGTCGGAGAGACCCAGTACTTC | TRBV2 | . | . | TRBJ2-5
CASRLTGQVQPQHF | TGTGCCAGCAGGCTCACAGGGCAAGTTCAGCCCCAGCATTTT | TRBV28 | . | . | TRBJ1-5
CASSPSGVNYNEQFF | TGTGCCAGCAGCCCTAGCGGGGTAAACTACAATGAGCAGTTCTTC | TRBV9 | . | TRBD2 | TRBJ2-1
CASSQGTSAATNEKLFF | TGCGCCAGCAGCCAAGGGACATCCGCTGCAACTAATGAAAAACTGTTTTTT | TRBV4-3 | . | . | TRBJ1-4
CASSIISSGKNEQFF | TGTGCCAGTAGTATCATTTCTAGCGGGAAGAATGAGCAGTTCTTC | TRBV19 | . | TRBD2 | TRBJ2-1
CASSSSRGYSQYF | TGTGCCAGCAGCTCCTCGAGAGGGTATTCGCAGTATTTT | TRBV7-6 | . | . | TRBJ2-3
CASRVLDTFF | TGTGCCAGCAGAGTTCTAGATACGTTCTTC | TRBV2 | . | . | TRBJ2-1
CASSRTTGQETQYF | TGCGCCAGCAGCCGCACGACAGGCCAAGAGACCCAGTACTTC | TRBV5-1 | . | . | TRBJ2-5
CASSTREGPYEQYF | TGCGCCAGCAGCACACGGGAGGGCCCCTACGAGCAGTACTTC | TRBV4-1 | . | TRBD2 | TRBJ2-7
CASSQVRRSAEPLMNTGELFF | TGCGCCAGCAGCCAAGTTAGGCGGAGCGCGGAGCCTTTAATGAACACCGGGGAGCTGTTTTTT | TRBV4-1 | . | . | TRBJ2-2
CASSDRDSSYEQYF | TGTGCCAGCAGCGATAGGGACAGCTCCTACGAGCAGTACTTC | TRBV7-9 | . | TRBD1 | TRBJ2-7
CASSGQGAQPQHF | TGTGCCAGCAGTGGACAGGGGGCTCAGCCCCAGCATTTT | TRBV2 | . | TRBD1 | TRBJ1-5
CASSQSDRGRGEKLFF | TGCGCCAGCAGCCAATCGGACAGGGGCCGAGGGGAAAAACTGTTTTTT | TRBV4-1 | . | TRBD1 | TRBJ1-4
CASSQDNRGLDGELFF | TGTGCCAGCAGCCAAGACAACCGCGGACTAGACGGGGAGCTGTTTTTT | TRBV4-2 | . | TRBD2 | TRBJ2-2
CASSYPGTYEQYF | TGTGCCAGCAGTTACCCAGGTACCTACGAGCAGTACTTC | TRBV6-5 | . | . | TRBJ2-7
CASSLTETYEQYF | TGTGCCAGCAGCTTGACCGAGACCTACGAGCAGTACTTC | TRBV7-9 | . | . | TRBJ2-7
CAISLSGTDTQYF | TGTGCCATCAGTCTTAGCGGCACAGATACGCAGTATTTT | TRBV10-3 | . | . | TRBJ2-3